The T cell receptor beta chain under discussion was sequenced for a study of T cells in localized non-small cell lung cancer. Whole-study results and caveats: Prolonged overall survival went with higher T cell density in the blood. A median of approximately 50 of the top 100 tumor clones appeared in adjacent lung, which was paired and uninvolved. Adjacent uninvolved lung tissue had the highest T cell clonality, exceeding tumor.

This clone was found a few times. Its antigen is not identified. Losses at the gene ends were 3 bases for V and 4 bases for J; bases not matched to a gene: 3. The CDR3 length is 14 residues. Per germline, CDR1 SGHDT and CDR2 YYEEEE. The protocol was immunoSEQ multiplex PCR, while the TCRdb copy is restricted to in-frame clones and leaves out a portion. The profile shows approximately 57,000 clones, roughly 89% of them singletons. The chain employs TRBV5-6 and TRBJ1-2, with 10 bases aligning to TRBD1. This sample comprised peripheral blood, obtained before any cancer treatment. This receptor was identified in a woman aged 40-75 years with stage I lung adenocarcinoma. As DNA, the CDR3 is TGTGCCAGCAGCTCAGGACAGGGGGGCTATGGCTACACCTTC. It translates to CASSSGQGGYGYTF.